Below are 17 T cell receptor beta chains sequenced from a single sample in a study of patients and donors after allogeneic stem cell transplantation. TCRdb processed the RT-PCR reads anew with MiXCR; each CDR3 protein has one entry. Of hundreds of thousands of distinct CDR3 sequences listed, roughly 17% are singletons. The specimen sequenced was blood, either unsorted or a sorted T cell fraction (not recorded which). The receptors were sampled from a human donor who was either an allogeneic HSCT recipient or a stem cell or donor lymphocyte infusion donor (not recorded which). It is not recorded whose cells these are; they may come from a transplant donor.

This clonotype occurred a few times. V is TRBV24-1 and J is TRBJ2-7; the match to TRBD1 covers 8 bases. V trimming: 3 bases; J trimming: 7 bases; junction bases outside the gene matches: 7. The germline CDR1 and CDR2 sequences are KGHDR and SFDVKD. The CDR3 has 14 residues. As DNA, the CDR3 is TGTGCCACCAGTGATCCGGGACAGGCTCGTGAGCAGTACTTC. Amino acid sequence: CATSDPGQAREQYF.

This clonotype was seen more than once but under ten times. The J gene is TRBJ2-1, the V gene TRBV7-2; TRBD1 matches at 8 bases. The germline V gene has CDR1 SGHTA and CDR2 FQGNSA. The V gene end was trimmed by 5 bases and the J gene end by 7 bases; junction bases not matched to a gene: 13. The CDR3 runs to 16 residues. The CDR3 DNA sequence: TGTGCCAGCAGCAAGCGGACAGGGTCGTTTAAGAATGAGCAGTTCTTC. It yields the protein CASSKRTGSFKNEQFF.

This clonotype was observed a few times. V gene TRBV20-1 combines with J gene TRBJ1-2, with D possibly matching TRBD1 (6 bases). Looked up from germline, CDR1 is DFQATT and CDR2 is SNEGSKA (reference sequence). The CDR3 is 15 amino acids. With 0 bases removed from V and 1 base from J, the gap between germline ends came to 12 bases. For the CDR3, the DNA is TGCAGTGCTAGAGACGGGGGCGGAAATAACTATGGCTACACCTTC. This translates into CSARDGGGNNYGYTF.

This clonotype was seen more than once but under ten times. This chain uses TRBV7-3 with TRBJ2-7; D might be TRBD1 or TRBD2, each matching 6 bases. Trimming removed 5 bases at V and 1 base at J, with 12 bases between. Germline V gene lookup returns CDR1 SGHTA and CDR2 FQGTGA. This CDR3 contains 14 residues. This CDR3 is CASSRRGRSYEQYF. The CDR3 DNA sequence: TGTGCCAGCAGCCGGAGGGGGAGGTCCTACGAGCAGTACTTC.

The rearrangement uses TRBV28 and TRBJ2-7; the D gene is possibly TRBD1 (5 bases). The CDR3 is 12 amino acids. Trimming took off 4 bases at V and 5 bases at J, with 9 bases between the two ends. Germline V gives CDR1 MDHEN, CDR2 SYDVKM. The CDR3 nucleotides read TGTGCCAGCAGTTCGCCAGGGAACGAGCAGTACTTC. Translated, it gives CASSSPGNEQYF.

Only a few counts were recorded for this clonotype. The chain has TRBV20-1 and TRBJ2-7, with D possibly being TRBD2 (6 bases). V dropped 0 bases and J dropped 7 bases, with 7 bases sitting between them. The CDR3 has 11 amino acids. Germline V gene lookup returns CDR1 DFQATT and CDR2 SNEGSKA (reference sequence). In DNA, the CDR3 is TGCAGTGCTAGAGATCGGGGGGAGCAGTACTTC. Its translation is CSARDRGEQYF.

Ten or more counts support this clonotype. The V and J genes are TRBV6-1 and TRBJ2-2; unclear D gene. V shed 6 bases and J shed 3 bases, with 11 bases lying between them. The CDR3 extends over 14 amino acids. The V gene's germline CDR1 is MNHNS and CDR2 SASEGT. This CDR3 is CASRRTTDTGELFF. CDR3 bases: TGTGCCAGCAGACGAACTACAGACACCGGGGAGCTGTTTTTT.

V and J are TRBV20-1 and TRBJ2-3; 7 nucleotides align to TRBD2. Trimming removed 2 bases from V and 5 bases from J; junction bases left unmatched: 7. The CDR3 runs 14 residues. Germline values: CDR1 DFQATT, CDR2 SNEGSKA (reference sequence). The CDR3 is CSARFAGVLDTQYF. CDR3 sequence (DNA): TGCAGTGCTAGATTTGCGGGAGTTCTAGATACGCAGTATTTT.

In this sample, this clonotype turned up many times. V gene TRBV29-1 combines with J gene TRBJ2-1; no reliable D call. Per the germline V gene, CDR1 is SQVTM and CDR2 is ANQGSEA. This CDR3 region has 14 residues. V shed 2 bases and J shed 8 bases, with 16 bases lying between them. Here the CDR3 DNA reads TGCAGCGTTGAATACGGGCTAGGTCTGGATGAGCAGTTCTTC. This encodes CSVEYGLGLDEQFF.

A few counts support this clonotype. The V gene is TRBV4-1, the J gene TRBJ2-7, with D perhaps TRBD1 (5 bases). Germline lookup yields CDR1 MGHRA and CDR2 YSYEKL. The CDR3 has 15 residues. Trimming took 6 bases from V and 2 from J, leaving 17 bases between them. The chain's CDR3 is CASSQLGDSPYEQYF. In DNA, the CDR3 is TGCGCCAGCAGTCAATTAGGGGATTCCCCCTACGAGCAGTACTTC.

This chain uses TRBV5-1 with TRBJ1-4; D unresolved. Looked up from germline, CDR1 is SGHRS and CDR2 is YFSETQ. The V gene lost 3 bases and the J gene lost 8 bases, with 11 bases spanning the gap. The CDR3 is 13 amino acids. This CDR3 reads CASSSSGGEKLFF. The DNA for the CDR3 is TGCGCCAGCAGCTCCTCAGGTGGGGAAAAACTGTTTTTT.

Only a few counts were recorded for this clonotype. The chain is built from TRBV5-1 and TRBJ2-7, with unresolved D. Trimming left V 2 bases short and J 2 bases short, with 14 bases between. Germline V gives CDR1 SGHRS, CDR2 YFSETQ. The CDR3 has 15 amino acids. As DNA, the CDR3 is TGCGCCAGCAGCTTAAGGAACCCAACCGCCTACGAGCAGTACTTC. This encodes CASSLRNPTAYEQYF.

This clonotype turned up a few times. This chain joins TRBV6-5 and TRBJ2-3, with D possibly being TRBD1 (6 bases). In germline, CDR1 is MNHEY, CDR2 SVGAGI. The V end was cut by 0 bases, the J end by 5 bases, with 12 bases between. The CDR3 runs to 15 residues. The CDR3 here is CASSYSTWGQDTQYF. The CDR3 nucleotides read TGTGCCAGCAGTTACTCGACCTGGGGGCAAGATACGCAGTATTTT.

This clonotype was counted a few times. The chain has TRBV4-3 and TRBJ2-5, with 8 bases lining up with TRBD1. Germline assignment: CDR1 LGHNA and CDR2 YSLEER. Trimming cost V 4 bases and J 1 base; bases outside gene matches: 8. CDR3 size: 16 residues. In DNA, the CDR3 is TGCGCCAGCAGCCCAGACAGGGGTAGCCCCCAAGAGACCCAGTACTTC. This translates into CASSPDRGSPQETQYF.

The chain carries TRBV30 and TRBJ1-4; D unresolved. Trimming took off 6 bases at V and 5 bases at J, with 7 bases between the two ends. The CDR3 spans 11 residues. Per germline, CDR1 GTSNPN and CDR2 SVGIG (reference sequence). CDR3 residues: CACDKNEKLFF. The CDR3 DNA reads TGTGCCTGCGACAAGAATGAAAAACTGTTTTTT. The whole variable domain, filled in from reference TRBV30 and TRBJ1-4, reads SQTIHQWPATLVQPVGSPLSLECTVEGTSNPNLYWYRQAAGRGLQLLFYSVGIGQISSEVPQNLSASRPQDRQFILSSKKLLLSDSGFYLCACDKNEKLFFGSGTQLSVL.

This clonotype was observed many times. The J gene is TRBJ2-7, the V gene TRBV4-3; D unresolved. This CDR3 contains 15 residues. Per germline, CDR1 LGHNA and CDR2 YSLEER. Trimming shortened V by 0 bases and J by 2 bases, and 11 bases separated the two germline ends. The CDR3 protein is CASSQELGSAYEQYF. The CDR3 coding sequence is TGCGCCAGCAGCCAAGAACTTGGCAGCGCCTACGAGCAGTACTTC.

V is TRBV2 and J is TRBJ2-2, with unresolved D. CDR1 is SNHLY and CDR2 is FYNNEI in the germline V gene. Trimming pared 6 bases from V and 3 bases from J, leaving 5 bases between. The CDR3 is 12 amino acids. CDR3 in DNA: TGTGCCAGCAGGCTAGACACCGGGGAGCTGTTTTTT. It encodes CASRLDTGELFF.